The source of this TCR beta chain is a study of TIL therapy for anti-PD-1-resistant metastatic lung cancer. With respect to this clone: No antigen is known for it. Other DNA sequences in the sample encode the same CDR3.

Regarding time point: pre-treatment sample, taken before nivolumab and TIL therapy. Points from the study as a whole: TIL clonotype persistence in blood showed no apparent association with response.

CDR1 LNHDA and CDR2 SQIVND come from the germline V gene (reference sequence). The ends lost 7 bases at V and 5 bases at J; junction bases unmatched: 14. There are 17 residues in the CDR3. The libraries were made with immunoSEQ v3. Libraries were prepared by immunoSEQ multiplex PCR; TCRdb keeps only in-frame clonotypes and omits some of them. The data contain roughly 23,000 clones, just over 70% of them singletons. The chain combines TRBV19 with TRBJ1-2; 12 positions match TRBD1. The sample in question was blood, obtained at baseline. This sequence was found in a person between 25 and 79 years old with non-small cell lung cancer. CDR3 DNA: TGTGCCAGTACCTCACCCCCTGGGACAGGGGGCTATTATGGCTACACCTTC. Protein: CASTSPPGTGGYYGYTF.